The clone carrying this T cell receptor (beta chain) occurred a few times. The antigen remains unidentified. The CDR3 is made up of 11 amino acids. Germline V lookup: CDR1 GTSNPN, CDR2 SVGIG (reference sequence). Trimming pared 0 bases from V and 4 bases from J, leaving 3 bases between. MiXCR, run by TCRdb on the 5' RACE reads, gives a single entry per CDR3 protein. The sample lists some 200,000 distinct CDR3 sequences; about 7% were seen once. This entry comes from a study of CD8 T cells in ankylosing spondylitis. Findings and caveats of the study: Seemingly characteristic of ankylosing spondylitis blood was a TCR beta motif consisting of about 8 highly homologous variants.

The clonotype originates from a male donor with ankylosing spondylitis. The chain couples TRBV30 to TRBJ1-2; D unresolved. The sample taken for sequencing was blood, either unsorted or a sorted T cell fraction (not recorded which). The CDR3, as DNA: TGTGCCTGGAGTGTAAGCTATGGCTACACCTTC. It is translated as CAWSVSYGYTF.